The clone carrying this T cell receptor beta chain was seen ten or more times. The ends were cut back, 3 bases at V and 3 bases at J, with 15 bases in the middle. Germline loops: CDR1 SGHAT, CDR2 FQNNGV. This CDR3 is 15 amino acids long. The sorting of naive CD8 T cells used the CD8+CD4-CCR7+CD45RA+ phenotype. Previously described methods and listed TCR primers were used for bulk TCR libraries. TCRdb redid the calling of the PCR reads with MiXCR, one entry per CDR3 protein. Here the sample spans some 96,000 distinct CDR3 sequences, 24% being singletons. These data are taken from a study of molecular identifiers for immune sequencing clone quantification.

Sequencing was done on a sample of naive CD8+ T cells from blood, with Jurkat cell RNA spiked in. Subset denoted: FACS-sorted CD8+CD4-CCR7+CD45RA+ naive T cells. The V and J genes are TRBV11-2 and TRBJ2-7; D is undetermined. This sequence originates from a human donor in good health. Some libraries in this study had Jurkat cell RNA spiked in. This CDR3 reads CASSFLVEPGYEQYF. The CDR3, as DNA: TGTGCCAGCAGCTTTTTGGTTGAACCCGGCTACGAGCAGTACTTC.